A selection of T cell receptor beta chains follows, all from one sample in a study of beta chain features in type 1 diabetes. Measured with immunoSEQ multiplex PCR; TCRdb has only the in-frame clones, and not every one. Found here are 600,000 to 700,000 clones, approximately 13% of them singletons; the top ten hold around 0.12%. Sequencing was done on a sample of naive CD4+ T cells from blood. The receptors were gathered from a man aged 30 to 39 with type 1 diabetes. CDR3s include the opening cysteine and the closing phenylalanine or tryptophan. The D gene is left open where the match is weak. Not every row has a clone size; where given, it reads once, few, many or a size class.

CDR3 DNA | CDR3 protein | J gene | D gene | clone size | V gene
TGTGCTAGCAGCCCCACGCCGGGGGGCCAAGAGACCCAGTACTTC | CASSPTPGGQETQYF | TRBJ2-5 | TRBD2 | NA | TRBV7-7
TGCGCCAGCAGCCAAGATCGTCGAACAGAGGCGGCTTCACCCCTCCACTTT | CASSQDRRTEAASPLHF | TRBJ1-6 | NA | few | TRBV4-3
TGTGCCAGCAGCAGCCGGGACAGGGTTCGATACTTC | CASSSRDRVRYF | TRBJ2-4 | TRBD1 | few | TRBV11-3
TGCAGCGTTGAAAGGGGAACCTACGAGCAGTACTTC | CSVERGTYEQYF | TRBJ2-7 | NA | few | TRBV29-1
TGTGCCAGCAGCGTAGCTTTGGCGGGGGGCCTACTAGATACGCAGTATTTT | CASSVALAGGLLDTQYF | TRBJ2-3 | TRBD2 | few | TRBV9
TGTGCTAGCTCTGCCAGTTTCACAGATACGCAGTATTTT | CASSASFTDTQYF | TRBJ2-3 | NA | few | TRBV7-7
TGCGCCAGCAGAAAGGGGACTAGTTCCGGCGAGCAGTACTTC | CASRKGTSSGEQYF | TRBJ2-7 | TRBD2 | NA | TRBV5-1
TGTGCCACCAGCAGTCCGGGACAACCTTATAGCAATCAGCCCCAGCATTTT | CATSSPGQPYSNQPQHF | TRBJ1-5 | NA | NA | TRBV15
TGTGCCAGCCGGACTAGCGGGGCCTACGAGCAGTACTTC | CASRTSGAYEQYF | TRBJ2-7 | TRBD2 | few | TRBV6-5
TGTGCCAGCAGCCGGAAGGCAGGGGGAGGATACGAGCAGTACTTC | CASSRKAGGGYEQYF | TRBJ2-7 | NA | few | TRBV5-4
TGTGCCAGCAGGAAGGACAGGTTCGATGAGCAGTTCTTC | CASRKDRFDEQFF | TRBJ2-1 | TRBD1 | NA | TRBV11-1
TGTGCCAGCACCGAACAGAGCCCAACTAATGAAAAACTGTTTTTT | CASTEQSPTNEKLFF | TRBJ1-4 | NA | few | TRBV2
TGTGCCAGCAGCCAAGTATGGAGCGAGCAGTACTTC | CASSQVWSEQYF | TRBJ2-7 | NA | NA | TRBV14
TGTGCCAGCAGCCCCATCGGGACTAGCGGGGGCACTCATGAGCAGTTCTTC | CASSPIGTSGGTHEQFF | TRBJ2-1 | TRBD2 | NA | TRBV4-2
TGCGCCAGCAGCCAAGATTCGGGGACGGGCTACACCTTC | CASSQDSGTGYTF | TRBJ1-2 | NA | NA | TRBV4-3
TGTGCCAGCTCACCAGGGAGCTGGAATTCACCCCTCCACTTT | CASSPGSWNSPLHF | TRBJ1-6 | NA | NA | TRBV18
TGTGCCAGCAGCCAAGGAACGGGACAGGGAAATTCACCCCTCCACTTT | CASSQGTGQGNSPLHF | TRBJ1-6 | TRBD1 | NA | TRBV4-2
TGTGCCAGCAGCTTGGGCTTCCAGGGATCACCCCTCCACTTT | CASSLGFQGSPLHF | TRBJ1-6 | NA | few | TRBV7-2
TGTGCCAGCAGCTCCCTCGTGAAGACAGGATCAATGGAGCAGTTCTTC | CASSSLVKTGSMEQFF | TRBJ2-1 | NA | few | TRBV11-2
TGTGCCAGCAGCCCCCAGATGGAAGCTTTCTATGGCTACACCTTC | CASSPQMEAFYGYTF | TRBJ1-2 | NA | NA | TRBV7-2
TGCAGCCTGAAGACAGGGGCGCACGAGCAGTACTTC | CSLKTGAHEQYF | TRBJ2-7 | TRBD1 | NA | TRBV29-1
TGTGCCAGGGGGGCTTACAATGAGCAGTTCTTC | CARGAYNEQFF | TRBJ2-1 | NA | few | TRBV7-2
TGTGCCAGCTCACCTGGGCTAGCGGCCAGCACAGATACGCAGTATTTT | CASSPGLAASTDTQYF | TRBJ2-3 | TRBD2 | NA | TRBV18